The rows below give T cell receptor beta chains drawn from one sample of a study of CD8+ T cells in alopecia areata. Here immunoSEQ multiplex PCR was the method, and the copy in TCRdb shows in-frame clones only, minus some. This table has some 180,000 clones, about 55% appearing once. The sequencing here drew on CD8+ T cells sorted from blood, taken at week 24, from a patient treated with tofacitinib. These receptor sequences come from a human donor with alopecia areata. CDR3s include the opening cysteine and the closing phenylalanine or tryptophan. Each record gives: clone size, V gene, J gene, D gene, CDR3 DNA, CDR3 protein. D genes are given only for firm matches. Not all rows give a size; the values are once, few, many and, for expanded clones, a class.

.,TRBV30,TRBJ2-1,TRBD2,TGTGCCTGGAGTGAGTTAGCGGGGGGAAGTGAGCAGTTCTTC,CAWSELAGGSEQFF
.,TRBV5-6,TRBJ1-5,.,TGTGCCAGCAGTACGATCAATCAGCCCCAGCATTTT,CASSTINQPQHF
.,TRBV11-2,TRBJ2-7,TRBD1,TGTGCCAGCAATCTAGGGACAGGACCCTACGAGCAGTACTTC,CASNLGTGPYEQYF
once,TRBV6-1,TRBJ1-2,.,TGTGCCAGCTCCCTAAGGGGCTATGGCTACACCTTC,CASSLRGYGYTF
.,TRBV27,TRBJ1-1,TRBD1,TGTGCCAGCAGACTGACAGGGGCGGGTTTGATGAACACTGAAGCTTTCTTT,CASRLTGAGLMNTEAFF
.,TRBV29-1,TRBJ2-4,TRBD1,TGCAGCGTACGACAGGGGTATGGTGCCAAAAACATTCAGTACTTC,CSVRQGYGAKNIQYF
.,TRBV29-1,TRBJ2-1,TRBD2,TGCAGCGTCGGAAGCGGGGGAACTTACAATGAGCAGTTCTTC,CSVGSGGTYNEQFF
.,TRBV7-9,TRBJ1-2,.,TGTGCCAGCAGCTTCAGTGACTATGGCTACACCTTC,CASSFSDYGYTF
once,TRBV5-1,TRBJ2-1,TRBD1,TGCGCCAGCAGCTTCGTTCGCAGGGGGCAGGGTGAGCAGTTCTTC,CASSFVRRGQGEQFF
.,TRBV27,TRBJ2-7,TRBD2,TGTGCCAGCAGTTTAGTTGCTAGCGGGGGAACCTACGAGCAGTACTTC,CASSLVASGGTYEQYF
.,TRBV4-3,TRBJ2-7,TRBD1,TGCGCCAGCAGCCAAGACAGGGGGCAGTGGGACGAGCAGTACTTC,CASSQDRGQWDEQYF
.,TRBV2,TRBJ2-6,.,TGTGCCAGCACAAAACAGGTTTCTGGGGCCAACGTCCTGACTTTC,CASTKQVSGANVLTF
few,TRBV29-1,TRBJ1-2,TRBD1,TGCAGCGTTGAAGGAAGTGGGACAGGGGGCAACTATGGCTACACCTTC,CSVEGSGTGGNYGYTF
few,TRBV29-1,TRBJ1-2,.,TGCAGCGTTTCGAGAGTGGAAGCTAACTATGGCTACACCTTC,CSVSRVEANYGYTF
.,TRBV7-3,TRBJ1-1,.,TGTGCCAGCAGCTTTGGACAACTTACTGAAGCTTTCTTT,CASSFGQLTEAFF
.,TRBV4-3,TRBJ1-1,.,TGCGCCAGCAGCCAAAGCAGCGGGGGCACTGAAGCTTTCTTT,CASSQSSGGTEAFF
.,TRBV11-2,TRBJ1-1,.,TGTGCCAGCAGCTACTTAACAGGGTCGGGCACTGAAGCTTTCTTT,CASSYLTGSGTEAFF
.,TRBV7-6,TRBJ2-3,TRBD2,TGTGCCAGCAGCTTAGGACTAGCGGGAGTCGATAGCACAGATACGCAGTATTTT,CASSLGLAGVDSTDTQYF
.,TRBV19,TRBJ1-2,.,TGTGCCAGTAGTATACGGGGGGACTATGGCTACACCTTC,CASSIRGDYGYTF
.,TRBV28,TRBJ1-2,.,TGTGCCAGCAGACCCCGTTCGACGCATGGCTACACCTTC,CASRPRSTHGYTF
.,TRBV7-8,TRBJ2-1,TRBD1,TGTGCCAGCAGCCAAAGGGACAGAGAGACCAATGAGCAGTTCTTC,CASSQRDRETNEQFF
.,TRBV2,TRBJ2-7,TRBD1,TGTGCCAGCAGTGAACTAGGACAGGGATACGAGCAGTACTTC,CASSELGQGYEQYF
.,TRBV5-1,TRBJ2-7,TRBD2,TGCGCCAGCACCCTAGCGGGGGGGCCGAGCGAGCAGTACTTC,CASTLAGGPSEQYF
.,TRBV30,TRBJ2-1,TRBD2,TGTGCCTGGAGCTTGAGGACTAGCGGGATCAATGAGCAGTTCTTC,CAWSLRTSGINEQFF
.,TRBV7-6,TRBJ2-3,.,TGTGCCAGCAGCCCCTCTCCTAAGGGCACAGATACGCAGTATTTT,CASSPSPKGTDTQYF
few,TRBV15,TRBJ1-2,.,TGTGCCACAAAGGGCCCCCCGGTCTATGGCTACACCTTC,CATKGPPVYGYTF
few,TRBV29-1,TRBJ1-1,.,TGCAGCGTTCCCCCACAGGCCGGGACTGAAGCTTTCTTT,CSVPPQAGTEAFF
few,TRBV11-2,TRBJ2-6,.,TGTGCCAGCAGCTTAACCAGGGGTCCCTCTGGGGCCAACGTCCTGACTTTC,CASSLTRGPSGANVLTF
.,TRBV9,TRBJ2-7,.,TGTGCCAGCAGCGCCGGTGGTAGCGGCTCCTACGAGCAGTACTTC,CASSAGGSGSYEQYF
few,TRBV29-1,TRBJ2-1,.,TGCAGCGGCATACACCTCAATGAGCAGTTCTTC,CSGIHLNEQFF
.,TRBV7-9,TRBJ2-1,.,TGTGCCAGCAACCCCGCCGGGTTACAGGGAATCAGGGAGCAGTTCTTC,CASNPAGLQGIREQFF
.,TRBV29-1,TRBJ2-7,TRBD2,TGCAGCGTTGAGAAGGGAGGGTACGAGCAGTACTTC,CSVEKGGYEQYF
.,TRBV29-1,TRBJ1-1,.,TGCAGCGTTCAACGGAACACTGAAGCTTTCTTT,CSVQRNTEAFF